The present TCR beta chain was sequenced within a study of CD8 T cells in ankylosing spondylitis. The study's findings and limits: Significantly higher representation of disease-linked clones was reported for matched ankylosing spondylitis synovial fluid. Relatively rare in peripheral blood, disease-linked clones were also CD8+. Blood of patients with ankylosing spondylitis appeared to be characterized by a TCR beta motif of several highly homologous variants.

In the case of this clonotype: Antigen unknown.

Each CDR3 protein gets one entry after TCRdb re-called the 5' RACE reads with MiXCR. Here the sample spans about 350,000 distinct CDR3 sequences, 20% being singletons. J was trimmed by 0 bases and V by 4 bases; bases with no gene match: 6. The CDR3 spans 17 residues. The rearrangement links TRBV12-3 or TRBV12-4 to TRBJ2-4; 10 bases are shared with TRBD1. The sequence was obtained from a male donor with ankylosing spondylitis or in good health (not recorded which). Material: blood, either unsorted or a sorted T cell fraction (not recorded which). The CDR3 region has the DNA TGTGCCAGCAGTTCCCGGGACAGGGGACTAGCCAAAAACATTCAGTACTTC. This sequence encodes CASSSRDRGLAKNIQYF.